This T cell receptor (beta chain) was captured in a study of shared clonotypes between healthy human individuals. The ends lost 1 base at V and 8 bases at J; junction bases unmatched: 5. Germline V gives CDR1 SGHVS, CDR2 FQNEAQ. CDR3 length: 16 residues. TCRdb keeps only in-frame clones here, not all; method: immunoSEQ multiplex PCR. The sample shows a few hundred thousand clones, around 96% of them seen only once. The chain combines TRBV7-8 with TRBJ2-6, with 10 bases that match TRBD1. This receptor was taken from a man younger than 40 in good health. The source material was memory CD8+ T cells sorted from blood. This sample's subset: CD45RO+ cells pooled with CCR7-negative TemRA cells. The CDR3 DNA reads TGTGCCAGCAGCTTAGGTCCGGACAGGGGGACCAACGTCCTGACTTTC. Its translation: CASSLGPDRGTNVLTF.